These T cell receptor beta chains were read from a single sample in a study of Ad26.COV2.S vaccination and SARS-CoV-2 variants. Sequencing was performed with immunoSEQ multiplex PCR; in TCRdb, only in-frame clones are kept and a portion is missing. Of more than 350,000 clones in the sample, 90% were seen once. The sequenced sample was peripheral blood, obtained in a trial of Ad26.COV2.S vaccine versus placebo. The receptors originated from a person aged 18-60 years who received the Ad26.COV2.S COVID-19 vaccine or a placebo. Each CDR3 is given with its conserved first and last residue. Each record gives: CDR3 protein, CDR3 DNA, D gene, V gene, clone size, J gene, CDR3 length. A D gene is named only where the DNA matches it firmly. The listing skips clone size in some rows; elsewhere it reads once, few, many or a size class.

CASSYLDGDEQFF | TGTGCCAGCAGTTACCTCGACGGGGATGAGCAGTTCTTC | NA | TRBV6-5 | NA | TRBJ2-1 | 13
CASRMGRRGSPLHF | TGTGCCAGCAGGATGGGCAGGAGGGGGTCACCCCTCCACTTT | NA | TRBV28 | NA | TRBJ1-6 | 14
CATSRVENPYLNEKLFF | TGTGCCACCAGCAGAGTCGAGAATCCCTACCTTAATGAAAAACTGTTTTTT | NA | TRBV15 | NA | TRBJ1-4 | 17
CASSLRPRLAETDTQYF | TGTGCCAGCAGCTTAAGACCAAGACTAGCAGAAACAGATACGCAGTATTTT | TRBD2 | TRBV7-3 | NA | TRBJ2-3 | 17
CASSYSRGSGTDTQYF | TGTGCCAGCAGTTACTCTCGGGGGTCGGGAACAGATACGCAGTATTTT | NA | TRBV6-2/TRBV6-3 | NA | TRBJ2-3 | 16
CASSPVGQWGYTF | TGTGCCAGCTCACCAGTAGGGCAGTGGGGCTACACCTTC | NA | TRBV18 | NA | TRBJ1-2 | 13
CATSDPGQVILDTQYF | TGTGCCACCAGTGATCCGGGACAGGTGATCTTGGATACGCAGTATTTT | TRBD1 | TRBV24-1 | NA | TRBJ2-3 | 16
CASSQLGTTYQETQYF | TGCGCCAGCAGCCAACTTGGGACAACCTACCAAGAGACCCAGTACTTC | NA | TRBV4-3 | NA | TRBJ2-5 | 16
CASSSTLIASRTYEQYF | TGTGCCAGCAGCTCCACCCTGATCGCGTCACGAACTTACGAGCAGTACTTC | NA | TRBV5-5 | NA | TRBJ2-7 | 17
CASSIRSGPYEQYF | TGTGCCAGCAGCATCCGGAGCGGTCCCTACGAGCAGTACTTC | NA | TRBV3-1/TRBV3-2 | NA | TRBJ2-7 | 14
CASSLFAVTGELFF | TGTGCCAGCAGCTTGTTCGCCGTAACCGGGGAGCTGTTTTTT | NA | TRBV5-4 | NA | TRBJ2-2 | 14
CASSLAPQGFYNEQFF | TGTGCCAGCAGCTTAGCGCCTCAGGGCTTCTACAATGAGCAGTTCTTC | NA | TRBV7-2 | NA | TRBJ2-1 | 16
CASSSGGQETQYF | TGTGCCAGCTCCTCCGGGGGTCAAGAGACCCAGTACTTC | NA | TRBV18 | NA | TRBJ2-5 | 13
CASSFLLGWTDTQYF | TGTGCCAGCAGCTTCCTACTAGGTTGGACAGATACGCAGTATTTT | NA | TRBV7-8 | NA | TRBJ2-3 | 15
CASSPDPGQSYYEQYF | TGTGCCAGCAGCCCAGACCCGGGACAGTCCTATTACGAGCAGTACTTC | TRBD1 | TRBV9 | NA | TRBJ2-7 | 16
CASSQLARGSYEQYF | TGCGCCAGCAGCCAACTAGCGAGGGGCTCCTACGAGCAGTACTTC | NA | TRBV4-1 | NA | TRBJ2-7 | 15
CSASTGGGSNQPQHF | TGCAGTGCTAGTACAGGGGGCGGGAGCAATCAGCCCCAGCATTTT | TRBD1 | TRBV20-1 | NA | TRBJ1-5 | 15
CASSSPTSGSAYNEQFF | TGTGCCAGCAGTTCTCCGACTAGCGGGAGTGCTTACAATGAGCAGTTCTTC | TRBD2 | TRBV27 | NA | TRBJ2-1 | 17
CASSLALSSGSQYEQYF | TGTGCCAGCAGCTTAGCTCTTTCTAGCGGGAGCCAATACGAGCAGTACTTC | TRBD2 | TRBV7-8 | NA | TRBJ2-7 | 17
CASSQTSGSTGELFF | TGCGCCAGCAGCCAGACTAGCGGGAGTACCGGGGAGCTGTTTTTT | TRBD2 | TRBV4-3 | NA | TRBJ2-2 | 15
CATSRATDTQYF | TGTGCCACGTCCCGGGCGACAGATACGCAGTATTTT | NA | TRBV25-1 | NA | TRBJ2-3 | 12
CSVYGLAGENEQFF | TGCAGCGTTTATGGACTAGCGGGAGAGAATGAGCAGTTCTTC | TRBD2 | TRBV29-1 | NA | TRBJ2-1 | 14
CASSLGVQERKNIQYF | TGTGCCAGCAGCTTGGGGGTTCAAGAGCGGAAAAACATTCAGTACTTC | NA | TRBV5-6 | NA | TRBJ2-4 | 16
CASSLVTGGNYEQYF | TGTGCCAGCAGCTTAGTGACAGGGGGGAACTACGAGCAGTACTTC | TRBD1 | TRBV11-2 | NA | TRBJ2-7 | 15
CASSIGWTNYGYTF | TGTGCCAGCAGTATAGGTTGGACTAACTATGGCTACACCTTC | NA | TRBV6-6 | NA | TRBJ1-2 | 14
CASSVQGPTDTQYF | TGTGCCAGCAGCGTACAGGGTCCCACAGATACGCAGTATTTT | NA | TRBV9 | once | TRBJ2-3 | 14
CASSKDRAGAAQYF | TGTGCCAGCTCAAAGGACAGGGCCGGTGCGGCCCAGTACTTC | TRBD1 | TRBV18 | once | TRBJ2-5 | 14
CSVADTGATGELFF | TGCAGCGTCGCCGATACAGGGGCTACCGGGGAGCTGTTTTTT | TRBD1 | TRBV29-1 | NA | TRBJ2-2 | 14
CASRDYSTTNEKLFF | TGTGCCAGTAGGGACTATTCAACAACTAATGAAAAACTGTTTTTT | NA | TRBV19 | NA | TRBJ1-4 | 15
CASSDPGNGNTIYF | TGTGCCAGCAGTGATCCCGGGAACGGAAACACCATATATTTT | NA | TRBV25-1 | NA | TRBJ1-3 | 14
CASSQTGYENIQYF | TGTGCCAGCAGCCAGACAGGGTACGAAAACATTCAGTACTTC | TRBD1 | TRBV6-5 | NA | TRBJ2-4 | 14
CSVGGTSGFYEQYF | TGCAGCGTTGGGGGGACTAGCGGGTTCTACGAGCAGTACTTC | TRBD2 | TRBV29-1 | once | TRBJ2-7 | 14
CASRHQAARSYGYTF | TGTGCCAGCAGACATCAGGCGGCCAGATCCTATGGCTACACCTTC | NA | TRBV5-4 | many | TRBJ1-2 | 15
CAWSAIGGAGSSPLHF | TGTGCCTGGAGTGCTATCGGGGGCGCCGGGAGTTCACCCCTCCACTTT | NA | TRBV30 | NA | TRBJ1-6 | 16
CASSDIAGSSYEQYF | TGTGCCAGCAGCGACATAGCGGGAAGCTCCTACGAGCAGTACTTC | TRBD2 | TRBV7-2 | NA | TRBJ2-7 | 15
CASSQGPTRYEQYF | TGTGCCAGCAGCCAAGGTCCTACCCGCTACGAGCAGTACTTC | NA | TRBV3-1/TRBV3-2 | once | TRBJ2-7 | 14
CASSLALQGDQGYTF | TGTGCCAGCAGCTTAGCGCTGCAGGGGGATCAGGGCTACACCTTC | TRBD1 | TRBV7-9 | few | TRBJ1-2 | 15
CASRDGTGWDQETQYF | TGTGCCAGCAGAGATGGGACAGGTTGGGACCAAGAGACCCAGTACTTC | TRBD1 | TRBV28 | NA | TRBJ2-5 | 16
CASSQRLAGYNEQFF | TGCGCCAGCAGCCAGAGACTAGCGGGGTACAATGAGCAGTTCTTC | TRBD2 | TRBV4-3 | NA | TRBJ2-1 | 15
CSSVADEQYF | TGCAGTTCCGTGGCCGACGAGCAGTACTTC | NA | TRBV20-1 | NA | TRBJ2-7 | 10
CASSLMTGGNQPQHF | TGTGCCAGCAGCCTAATGACAGGCGGCAATCAGCCCCAGCATTTT | NA | TRBV7-2 | NA | TRBJ1-5 | 15
CASSRQGAGETQYF | TGTGCCAGCAGCCGACAGGGGGCGGGGGAGACCCAGTACTTC | TRBD1 | TRBV5-4 | NA | TRBJ2-5 | 14
CASGFTGTPGAGENNEQFF | TGTGCTAGTGGTTTTACAGGGACCCCTGGAGCGGGAGAGAACAATGAGCAGTTCTTC | TRBD2 | TRBV12-5 | NA | TRBJ2-1 | 19
CASSLYGGSSYEQYF | TGTGCCAGCAGTTTATACGGAGGGAGCTCCTACGAGCAGTACTTC | NA | TRBV28 | NA | TRBJ2-7 | 15
CASSPITGELFF | TGTGCCAGCTCACCAATCACCGGGGAGCTGTTTTTT | NA | TRBV18 | few | TRBJ2-2 | 12
CASRRRDRGETQYF | TGTGCCAGCAGACGCCGGGACAGGGGAGAGACCCAGTACTTC | TRBD1 | TRBV6-6 | NA | TRBJ2-5 | 14
CAWSAVQNSNQPQHF | TGTGCCTGGAGTGCGGTACAGAATAGCAATCAGCCCCAGCATTTT | NA | TRBV30 | NA | TRBJ1-5 | 15
CASSQALGHEQYF | TGCGCCAGCAGCCAAGCGCTCGGACACGAGCAGTACTTC | NA | TRBV4-1 | NA | TRBJ2-7 | 13
CASTRQGPETQYF | TGTGCCAGCACCCGACAGGGGCCGGAGACCCAGTACTTC | TRBD1 | TRBV5-8 | NA | TRBJ2-5 | 13
CASSFSGSLQETQYF | TGCGCCAGCAGCTTCTCGGGATCCCTCCAAGAGACCCAGTACTTC | NA | TRBV5-1 | NA | TRBJ2-5 | 15
CASSAKGGILMNTEAFF | TGTGCCAGCAGCGCCAAGGGGGGGATACTAATGAACACTGAAGCTTTCTTT | NA | TRBV4-2 | NA | TRBJ1-1 | 17
CASSWVAGGPYEQYF | TGTGCCAGCAGCTGGGTAGCGGGAGGCCCTTACGAGCAGTACTTC | TRBD2 | TRBV11-2 | NA | TRBJ2-7 | 15
CACAEGANEQYF | TGTGCCTGTGCCGAGGGGGCCAACGAGCAGTACTTC | TRBD1 | TRBV30 | NA | TRBJ2-7 | 12
CASSFVQGEHEQYF | TGCGCCAGCAGCTTTGTTCAGGGGGAACACGAGCAGTACTTC | TRBD1 | TRBV5-1 | NA | TRBJ2-7 | 14
CASSSTGLAGGPREQFF | TGTGCCAGCAGTTCCACAGGGCTAGCGGGAGGGCCAAGGGAGCAGTTCTTC | TRBD2 | TRBV27 | NA | TRBJ2-1 | 17
CASSYIESSYEQYF | TGTGCCAGCAGTTATATAGAAAGCTCCTACGAGCAGTACTTC | NA | TRBV6-5 | NA | TRBJ2-7 | 14
CASSHVAWVYGYTF | TGTGCCAGCAGTCACGTGGCGTGGGTGTATGGCTACACCTTC | NA | TRBV5-6 | NA | TRBJ1-2 | 14